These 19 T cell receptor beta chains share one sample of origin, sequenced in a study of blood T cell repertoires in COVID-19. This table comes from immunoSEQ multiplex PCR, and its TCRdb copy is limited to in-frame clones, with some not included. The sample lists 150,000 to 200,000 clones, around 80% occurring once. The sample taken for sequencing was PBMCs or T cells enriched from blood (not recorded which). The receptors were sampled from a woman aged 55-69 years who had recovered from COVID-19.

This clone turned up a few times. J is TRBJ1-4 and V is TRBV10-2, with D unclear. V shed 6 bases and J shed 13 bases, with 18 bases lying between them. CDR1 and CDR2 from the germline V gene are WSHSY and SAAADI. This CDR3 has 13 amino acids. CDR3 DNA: TGCGCCAGCAGGGCCCCGAGATCAGCAGGACTGTTTTTT. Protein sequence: CASRAPRSAGLFF.

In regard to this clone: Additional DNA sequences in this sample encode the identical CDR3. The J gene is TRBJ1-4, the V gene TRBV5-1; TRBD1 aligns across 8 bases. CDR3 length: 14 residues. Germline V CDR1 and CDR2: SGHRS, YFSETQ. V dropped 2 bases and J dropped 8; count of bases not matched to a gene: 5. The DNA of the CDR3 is TGCGCCAGCAGCTTAGGGACAGGCGGCGAAAAACTGTTTTTT. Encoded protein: CASSLGTGGEKLFF.

CDR3 residues: CASSSQLAGYTQYF. In DNA form, the CDR3 reads TGTGCCAGCAGCTCCCAACTAGCGGGGTATACGCAGTATTTT. The rearrangement links TRBV11-2 to TRBJ2-3, with 10 bases identical to TRBD2. This CDR3 has 14 amino acids. Germline V gene sequence: CDR1 SGHAT, CDR2 FQNNGV. J was trimmed by 7 bases and V by 4 bases; bases with no gene match: 5.

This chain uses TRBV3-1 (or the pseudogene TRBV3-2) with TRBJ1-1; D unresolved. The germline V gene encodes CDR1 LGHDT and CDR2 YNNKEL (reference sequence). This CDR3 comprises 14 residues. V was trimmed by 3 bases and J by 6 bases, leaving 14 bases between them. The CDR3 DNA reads TGTGCCAGCAGCCAGCCAGGCGCGAGTGCTGAAGCTTTCTTT. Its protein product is CASSQPGASAEAFF.

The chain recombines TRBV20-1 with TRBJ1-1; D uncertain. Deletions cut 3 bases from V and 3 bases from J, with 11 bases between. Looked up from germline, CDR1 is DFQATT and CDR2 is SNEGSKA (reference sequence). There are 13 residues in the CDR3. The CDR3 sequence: CSASAVADTEAFF. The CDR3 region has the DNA TGCAGTGCTAGTGCGGTAGCGGACACTGAAGCTTTCTTT.

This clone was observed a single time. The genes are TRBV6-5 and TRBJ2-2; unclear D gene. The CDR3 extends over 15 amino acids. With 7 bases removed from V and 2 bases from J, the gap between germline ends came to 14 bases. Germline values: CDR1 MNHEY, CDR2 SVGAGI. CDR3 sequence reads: CASTNGLANTGELFF. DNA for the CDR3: TGTGCCAGCACCAACGGGTTAGCTAACACCGGGGAGCTGTTTTTT.

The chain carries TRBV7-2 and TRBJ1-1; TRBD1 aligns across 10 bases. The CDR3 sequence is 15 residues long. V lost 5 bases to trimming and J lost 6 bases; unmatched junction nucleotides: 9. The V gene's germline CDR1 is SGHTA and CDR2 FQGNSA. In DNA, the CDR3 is TGTGCCAGCAGCGGAGACAGGGGGCGCTCCGCTGAAGCTTTCTTT. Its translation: CASSGDRGRSAEAFF.

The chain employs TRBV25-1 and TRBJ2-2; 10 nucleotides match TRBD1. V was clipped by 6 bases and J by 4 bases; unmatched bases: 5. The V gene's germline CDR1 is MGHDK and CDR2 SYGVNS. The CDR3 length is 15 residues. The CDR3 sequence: CASSSGTGVTGELFF. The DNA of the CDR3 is TGTGCCAGCAGCTCTGGGACAGGGGTCACCGGGGAGCTGTTTTTT. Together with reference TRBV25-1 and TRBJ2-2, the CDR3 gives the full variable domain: EADIYQTPRYLVIGTGKKITLECSQTMGHDKMYWYQQDPGMELHLIHYSYGVNSTEKGDLSSESTVSRIRTEHFPLTLESARPSHTSQYLCASSSGTGVTGELFFGEGSRLTVL.

CDR3 bases: TGTGCCAGCAGCGTAGGCACAGTCCCTAACTATGGCTACACCTTC. This gives the protein CASSVGTVPNYGYTF. V usage is TRBV9 and J usage is TRBJ1-2; D ambiguous. This CDR3 contains 15 residues. Germline V lookup: CDR1 SGDLS, CDR2 YYNGEE. Trimming cost V 0 bases and J 0 bases, with 9 bases left between them. Variable domain in full (rest from reference TRBV9 and TRBJ1-2): DSGVTQTPKHLITATGQRVTLRCSPRSGDLSVYWYQQSLDQGLQFLIQYYNGEERAKGNILERFSAQQFPDLHSELNLSSLELGDSALYFCASSVGTVPNYGYTFGSGTRLTVV.

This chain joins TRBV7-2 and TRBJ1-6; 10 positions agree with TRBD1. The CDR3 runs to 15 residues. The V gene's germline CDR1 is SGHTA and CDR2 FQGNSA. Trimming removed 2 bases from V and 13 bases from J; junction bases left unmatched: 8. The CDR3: CASSLRGTGDTPLHF. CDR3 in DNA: TGTGCCAGCAGCTTAAGGGGGACAGGGGATACTCCCCTCCACTTT.

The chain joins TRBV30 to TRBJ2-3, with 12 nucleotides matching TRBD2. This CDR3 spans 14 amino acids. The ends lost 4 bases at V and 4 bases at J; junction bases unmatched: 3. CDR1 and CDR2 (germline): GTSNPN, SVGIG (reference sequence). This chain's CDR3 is CAWNRLAGADTQYF. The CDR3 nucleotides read TGTGCCTGGAACAGACTAGCGGGAGCAGATACGCAGTATTTT.

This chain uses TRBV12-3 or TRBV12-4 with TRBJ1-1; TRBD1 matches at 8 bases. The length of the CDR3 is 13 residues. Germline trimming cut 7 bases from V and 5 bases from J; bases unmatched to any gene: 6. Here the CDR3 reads CASTLDRATEAFF. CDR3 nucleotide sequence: TGTGCCAGCACCCTGGACAGGGCAACTGAAGCTTTCTTT.

CDR3 DNA sequence: TGTGCCAGCATTGGGAGCTCCTATAATTCACCCCTCCACTTT. This gives the protein CASIGSSYNSPLHF. The chain joins TRBV6-5 to TRBJ1-6; D gene ambiguous. V gave up 7 bases and J gave up 0 bases, with 7 bases separating them. This CDR3 comprises 14 residues. CDR1 is MNHEY and CDR2 is SVGAGI in the germline V gene.

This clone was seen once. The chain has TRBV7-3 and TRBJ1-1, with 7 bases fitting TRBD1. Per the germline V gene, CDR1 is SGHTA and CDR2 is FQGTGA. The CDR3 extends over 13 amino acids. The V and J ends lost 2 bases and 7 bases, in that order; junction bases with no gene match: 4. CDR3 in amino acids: CASSLDRASEAFF. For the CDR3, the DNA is TGTGCCAGCAGCTTAGACAGGGCAAGTGAAGCTTTCTTT.

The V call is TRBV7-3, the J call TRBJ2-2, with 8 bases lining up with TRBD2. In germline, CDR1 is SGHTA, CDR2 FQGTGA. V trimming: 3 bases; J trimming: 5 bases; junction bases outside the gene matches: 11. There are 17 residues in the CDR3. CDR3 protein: CASSFQGLGGGTGELFF. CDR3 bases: TGTGCCAGCAGCTTCCAGGGACTAGGGGGTGGAACCGGGGAGCTGTTTTTT.

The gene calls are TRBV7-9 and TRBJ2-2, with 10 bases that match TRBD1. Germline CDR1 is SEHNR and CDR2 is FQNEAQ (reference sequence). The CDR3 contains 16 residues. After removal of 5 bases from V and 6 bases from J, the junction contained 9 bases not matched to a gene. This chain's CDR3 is CASSQGTGEKAGELFF. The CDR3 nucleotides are TGTGCCAGCAGCCAAGGGACAGGGGAAAAGGCCGGGGAGCTGTTTTTT.

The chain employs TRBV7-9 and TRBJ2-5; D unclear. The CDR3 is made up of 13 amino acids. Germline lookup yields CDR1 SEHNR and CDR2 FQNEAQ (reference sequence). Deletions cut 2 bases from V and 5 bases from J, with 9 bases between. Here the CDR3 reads CASSLFPRETQYF. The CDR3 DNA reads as TGTGCCAGCAGCTTATTCCCCCGGGAGACCCAGTACTTC.

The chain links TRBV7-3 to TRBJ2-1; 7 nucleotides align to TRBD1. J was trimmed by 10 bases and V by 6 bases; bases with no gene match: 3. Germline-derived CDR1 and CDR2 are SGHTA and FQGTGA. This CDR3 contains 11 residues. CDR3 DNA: TGTGCCAGCAGAGGGGGCGCCGAGCAGTTCTTC. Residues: CASRGGAEQFF.

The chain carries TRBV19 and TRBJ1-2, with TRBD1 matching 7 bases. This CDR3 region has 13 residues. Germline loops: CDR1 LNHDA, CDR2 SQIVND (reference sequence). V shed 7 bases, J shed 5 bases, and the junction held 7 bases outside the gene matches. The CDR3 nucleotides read TGTGCCAGTAATCCGGGACAGCTTTATGGCTACACCTTC. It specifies CASNPGQLYGYTF. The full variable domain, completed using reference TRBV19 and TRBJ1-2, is DGGITQSPKYLFRKEGQNVTLSCEQNLNHDAMYWYRQDPGQGLRLIYYSQIVNDFQKGDIAEGYSVSREKKESFPLTVTSAQKNPTAFYLCASNPGQLYGYTFGSGTRLTVV.